The rows below give T cell receptor beta chains drawn from one sample of a study of memory CD4+ T cells and cytomegalovirus serostatus. Generated by immunoSEQ multiplex PCR, the TCRdb table keeps only in-frame clones and is missing some. The sample lists 35,000 to 50,000 clones, approximately 80% seen once, with 1% to 1.3% in the top ten. Sequencing was performed on memory CD4+ T cells from blood. These receptors were taken from an adult in good health and CMV-seronegative. Both conserved end residues are part of each CDR3. D genes are given only for firm matches. Not all rows give a size; the values are once, few, many and, for expanded clones, a class.

J gene,clone size,V gene,D gene,CDR3 protein,CDR3 DNA
TRBJ2-3,.,TRBV21-1,.,CASSKSLCGRADTQYF,TGTGCCAGCAGCAAATCCCTTTGCGGGCGGGCAGATACGCAGTATTTT
TRBJ1-2,.,TRBV30,.,CAWSVQNYGYTF,TGTGCCTGGAGTGTCCAGAACTATGGCTACACCTTC
TRBJ2-5,.,TRBV19,.,CASGTYGTQYF,TGTGCCAGTGGAACCTATGGGACCCAGTACTTC
TRBJ1-1,.,TRBV5-6,.,CASSLQGGRTEAFF,TGTGCCAGCAGCTTACAGGGAGGAAGGACTGAAGCTTTCTTT
TRBJ1-2,.,TRBV16,TRBD1,CASSQSTTGDGYTF,TGTGCCAGCAGCCAATCGACTACAGGGGATGGCTACACCTTC
TRBJ1-1,.,TRBV19,TRBD1,CASSSPGTGDTEAFF,TGTGCCAGTAGTAGTCCCGGGACAGGGGACACTGAAGCTTTCTTT
TRBJ2-7,once,TRBV5-4,.,CASSPGPVRAYEQYF,TGTGCCAGCAGCCCCGGGCCCGTTAGGGCCTACGAGCAGTACTTC
TRBJ2-7,.,TRBV10-1,.,CASSPDHTYEQYF,TGCGCCAGCAGTCCCGACCACACCTACGAGCAGTACTTC
TRBJ1-2,.,TRBV6-5,.,CASRLQEGGYTF,TGTGCCAGCAGACTCCAGGAGGGTGGCTACACCTTC
TRBJ2-1,.,TRBV6-5,TRBD2,CASTSPSGGDNEQFF,TGTGCCAGCACCTCCCCTAGCGGAGGAGACAATGAGCAGTTCTTC
TRBJ2-2,.,TRBV9,TRBD2,CASSRGGKNTGELFF,TGTGCCAGCAGCCGCGGGGGGAAAAACACCGGGGAGCTGTTTTTT
TRBJ2-3,.,TRBV11-3,.,CASSLGLENTDTQYF,TGTGCCAGCAGCTTGGGGCTAGAGAACACAGATACGCAGTATTTT
TRBJ2-7,.,TRBV7-9,.,CASSFIATYEQYF,TGTGCCAGCAGCTTTATAGCTACCTACGAGCAGTACTTC
TRBJ2-5,once,TRBV9,.,CASQAGKYF,TGTGCCAGCCAGGCGGGGAAGTACTTC
TRBJ1-4,.,TRBV14,.,CASSQELGRGPRTNEKLFF,TGTGCCAGCAGCCAAGAATTAGGTCGGGGCCCAAGAACTAATGAAAAACTGTTTTTT
TRBJ1-1,few,TRBV7-9,.,CASRPRTPDTEAFF,TGTGCCAGCAGACCAAGAACTCCCGACACTGAAGCTTTCTTT
TRBJ2-7,.,TRBV14,TRBD2,CASSHWSGRPYEQYF,TGTGCCAGCAGCCATTGGAGCGGGAGACCCTACGAGCAGTACTTC
TRBJ2-3,.,TRBV29-1,.,CSVGGRTSTDTQYF,TGCAGCGTTGGAGGACGGACTAGCACAGATACGCAGTATTTT
TRBJ2-4,few,TRBV5-5,.,CASSLQGIAKNIQYF,TGTGCCAGCAGCTTGCAGGGAATAGCCAAAAACATTCAGTACTTC
TRBJ1-2,.,TRBV5-6,.,CASSREAGYTF,TGTGCCAGCAGCCGGGAGGCTGGCTACACCTTC
TRBJ1-1,.,TRBV18,.,CASAGDTEAFF,TGTGCCAGCGCCGGAGACACTGAAGCTTTCTTT
TRBJ2-3,.,TRBV7-2,TRBD1,CASSTRTGKWDTQYF,TGTGCCAGCAGTACCCGGACAGGGAAGTGGGATACGCAGTATTTT
TRBJ2-2,.,TRBV11-3,.,CASSSPLARFRTGELFF,TGTGCCAGCAGCTCCCCGCTGGCGCGCTTTAGAACCGGGGAGCTGTTTTTT
TRBJ2-3,.,TRBV5-1,TRBD2,CASSWGLAGGPDTQYF,TGCGCCAGCAGCTGGGGACTAGCGGGAGGGCCGGATACGCAGTATTTT
TRBJ1-1,.,TRBV13,.,CASSLVWMNTEAFF,TGTGCCAGCAGCTTAGTCTGGATGAACACTGAAGCTTTCTTT
TRBJ2-5,.,TRBV7-2,TRBD2,CASSFGGGPETQYF,TGTGCCAGCAGCTTCGGGGGAGGGCCTGAGACCCAGTACTTC
TRBJ2-5,few,TRBV7-9,.,CASTLPDLGETQYF,TGTGCCAGCACCCTACCGGACCTGGGGGAGACCCAGTACTTC